The clone carrying this T cell receptor (beta chain) was seen repeatedly, ten times or more. Its antigen is as yet unknown. J gave up 3 bases and V 5 bases, and 11 bases lay outside the gene matches. The CDR3 covers 17 residues. The sample comes from a study of molecular identifiers for immune sequencing clone quantification. Sorting defined naive CD8 T cells as CD8+CD4-CCR7+CD45RA+. With listed TCR primers and previously described methods, bulk TCR libraries were prepared. TCRdb used MiXCR to reprocess the PCR reads, holding one entry per CDR3 protein. Of fewer than 350,000 distinct CDR3 sequences listed, around 21% are singletons. Overall study findings and caveats: Clones above 20 RNA copies contained over 98% of effector molecules and under 1% of naive molecules.

Material for sequencing was naive CD8+ T cells from blood, with Jurkat cell RNA spiked in. Subset defined: FACS-sorted CD8+CD4-CCR7+CD45RA+ naive T cells. The source of this sequence is a human donor in good health. Some libraries in this study had Jurkat cell RNA spiked in. The rearrangement joins TRBV12-3 or TRBV12-4 to TRBJ2-3; 10 bases line up with TRBD2. CDR3 DNA: TGTGCCAGCAGTCCTCAGCGGGGGGGACATATTACAGATACGCAGTATTTT. Residues: CASSPQRGGHITDTQYF.